The 30 T cell receptor beta chains in this list originate from one sample, sequenced in a study of T cell changes during pregnancy in multiple sclerosis. Some clones are missing from TCRdb's copy, which holds only in-frame ones; the method was immunoSEQ multiplex PCR. The data hold roughly 42,000 clones, with less than 90% observed a single time. Sample: CD4+ T cells from peripheral blood mononuclear cells, taken in the second trimester of pregnancy. These receptors were taken from a female donor with multiple sclerosis, enrolled in a pregnancy study.

This rearrangement joins TRBV7-2 to TRBJ2-1; 9 positions match TRBD2. This CDR3 contains 16 residues. V shed 5 bases, J shed 3 bases, and the junction held 8 bases outside the gene matches. From germline, CDR1 is SGHTA and CDR2 FQGNSA. The CDR3 spells CASSRGGSGSYNEQFF. The CDR3 DNA reads TGTGCCAGCAGCCGCGGGGGTAGCGGGAGCTACAATGAGCAGTTCTTC.

As DNA, the CDR3 is TGTGCCAGCAGCTTAGGGCGGGAGCGTGCTGATACGCAGTATTTT. This gives the protein CASSLGRERADTQYF. The genes are TRBV11-3 and TRBJ2-3, with 7 bases matching TRBD2. Germline CDR1 and CDR2: SGHNT and YENEEA. The V gene end was trimmed by 1 base and the J gene end by 6 bases; junction bases not matched to a gene: 7. The CDR3 contains 15 residues.

The V gene is TRBV10-3, the J gene TRBJ2-1, with a possible D match to TRBD2 (5 bases). Germline CDR1 ENHRY, CDR2 SYGVKD. V was pared by 3 bases and J by 3 bases, with 9 bases between. The CDR3 totals 14 residues. DNA for the CDR3: TGTGCCATCAGTGAAGAGGGTCACTACAATGAGCAGTTCTTC. As protein: CAISEEGHYNEQFF.

This chain links TRBV27 with TRBJ2-1; tentative D call: TRBD2 (6 bases). The CDR3 totals 18 residues. Germline V gene lookup returns CDR1 MNHEY and CDR2 SMNVEV (reference sequence). The V and J ends lost 3 bases and 0 bases respectively, with 18 bases between them. CDR3 bases: TGTGCCAGCAGTTTGAAACCCCATAGCGGAAGCTCCTACAATGAGCAGTTCTTC. This gives the protein CASSLKPHSGSSYNEQFF.

The genes are TRBV28 and TRBJ1-1; D is unclear. This CDR3 is built from 15 residues. The germline V gene has CDR1 MDHEN and CDR2 SYDVKM. Trimming took off 1 base at V and 0 bases at J, with 9 bases between the two ends. CDR3 sequence reads: CASSLYGGLNTEAFF. CDR3 nucleotides: TGTGCCAGCAGTTTATATGGAGGTCTGAACACTGAAGCTTTCTTT.

This clone has just a few counts. This chain connects TRBV6-1 to TRBJ2-1; 10 bases align to TRBD2. The CDR3 consists of 14 residues. Looked up from germline, CDR1 is MNHNS and CDR2 is SASEGT. With 6 bases clipped from V and 8 bases from J, the junction kept 7 bases outside the gene matches. The CDR3 DNA is TGTGCCAGCAGAGCTAGCGGGGGATACGATGAGCAGTTCTTC. Amino acid sequence: CASRASGGYDEQFF.

Points on this clone: One end of the junction is discordant with germline, which a read error may explain. Here the CDR3 DNA reads TGTGCTAGCAGCTTAGAGAGTCCGGGAATGAGAGAGACCCAGTACTTC. Its translation: CASSLESPGMRETQYF. The V and J genes are TRBV7-7 and TRBJ2-5, with a weak D call TRBD2 (5 bases). This CDR3 spans 16 amino acids. Germline V CDR1 and CDR2: SSHAT, FNYEAQ (reference sequence).

This clone was found once. The rearrangement joins TRBV10-3 to TRBJ2-2; TRBD2 matches 9 bases. Trimming at V came to 3 bases and at J to 4 bases, leaving 6 bases not matched to a gene. From germline, CDR1 is ENHRY and CDR2 SYGVKD. This CDR3 comprises 16 residues. This CDR3 is CAISDAGGRGTGELFF. The CDR3 DNA is TGTGCCATCAGTGACGCGGGAGGGCGGGGCACCGGGGAGCTGTTTTTT.

V usage is TRBV28 and J usage is TRBJ2-5, with a tentative D call TRBD2 (5 bases). This CDR3 comprises 15 residues. Germline CDR1 and CDR2: MDHEN and SYDVKM. V lost 1 base and J 3 bases, leaving 12 bases between the germline ends. As DNA, the CDR3 is TGTGCCAGCAGTTTATTAGGGAGATTGGAAGAGACCCAGTACTTC. This sequence encodes CASSLLGRLEETQYF.

This clone came up once. CDR3 protein: CASEVSSNQPQHF. The CDR3 DNA is TGTGCCAGCGAGGTATCTAGCAATCAGCCCCAGCATTTT. This sequence joins TRBV6-1 and TRBJ1-5; unclear D gene. The CDR3 is made up of 13 amino acids. The V gene lost 8 bases and the J gene lost 0 bases, with 8 bases spanning the gap. Germline CDR1 reads MNHNS; CDR2 reads SASEGT.

The gene calls are TRBV7-2 and TRBJ2-1; 7 bases are shared with TRBD2. The V gene end was trimmed by 3 bases and the J gene end by 6 bases; junction bases not matched to a gene: 8. CDR3 length equals 15 residues. In germline, CDR1 is SGHTA, CDR2 FQGNSA. The CDR3 spells CASSLASGRFNEQFF. The CDR3 DNA reads TGTGCCAGCAGCTTGGCTAGCGGCCGATTCAATGAGCAGTTCTTC.

This rearrangement joins TRBV7-8 to TRBJ2-7; TRBD2 might be the D (5 bases). The V gene lost 1 base and the J gene lost 0 bases, with 10 bases spanning the gap. Germline V gene lookup returns CDR1 SGHVS and CDR2 FQNEAQ. The CDR3 is made up of 15 amino acids. The CDR3 bases are TGTGCCAGCAGCTTAGGAGGGCAGATCTCCTACGAGCAGTACTTC. It encodes CASSLGGQISYEQYF.

V is TRBV19 and J is TRBJ1-2, with TRBD1 matching 8 bases. The J segment lost 8 bases and the V segment lost 5 bases, leaving 13 bases of the junction unmatched. The CDR3 totals 15 residues. The germline gives CDR1 LNHDA, CDR2 SQIVND (reference sequence). The CDR3 region is CASSLPGQGRGGYTF. The CDR3 nucleotides read TGTGCCAGTAGTCTCCCCGGACAGGGCCGCGGGGGCTACACCTTC.

V gene TRBV5-1 combines with J gene TRBJ1-4; no clear D gene. In germline, CDR1 is SGHRS, CDR2 YFSETQ. The CDR3 runs to 14 residues. Trimming took off 0 bases at V and 0 bases at J, with 3 bases between the two ends. CDR3 in amino acids: CASSLASTNEKLFF. The CDR3 DNA reads TGCGCCAGCAGCTTGGCCTCAACTAATGAAAAACTGTTTTTT.

CDR3 loop: CASTQGVETEAFF. The CDR3 nucleotides are TGTGCCAGTACACAGGGAGTAGAGACTGAAGCTTTCTTT. The chain has TRBV5-6 and TRBJ1-1; perhaps TRBD1 as D (6 bases). The ends were cut back, 8 bases at V and 5 bases at J, with 16 bases in the middle. The CDR3 extends over 13 amino acids. Germline CDR1 SGHDT, CDR2 YYEEEE.

V is TRBV9 and J is TRBJ2-7, with a tentative D call TRBD1 (5 bases). Trimming shortened V by 2 bases and J by 3 bases, and 12 bases separated the two germline ends. CDR1 and CDR2 (germline): SGDLS, YYNGEE. The CDR3 has 14 amino acids. The CDR3, as DNA: TGTGCCAGCAGCGTCCAGGGAAGTAGCTACGAGCAGTACTTC. Translation: CASSVQGSSYEQYF.

The rearrangement links TRBV14 to TRBJ1-4; possibly TRBD1 for D (5 bases). The V gene lost 4 bases and the J gene lost 7 bases, with 16 bases spanning the gap. Germline V gene data show CDR1 as SGHDN and CDR2 as FVKESK. The CDR3 consists of 15 residues. The CDR3 nucleotides read TGTGCCAGCAGCCCCTGGGGGGGAATAGGTGAAAAACTGTTTTTT. Protein: CASSPWGGIGEKLFF.

The chain is built from TRBV7-2 and TRBJ1-3; D is possibly TRBD1 (5 bases). This CDR3 has 16 amino acids. Germline CDR1 is SGHTA and CDR2 is FQGNSA. V was pared by 4 bases and J by 2 bases, with 15 bases between. This chain's CDR3 is CASSSSQGRAGNTIYF. As DNA, the CDR3 is TGTGCCAGCAGCTCGTCCCAGGGCAGGGCTGGAAACACCATATATTTT.

This rearrangement joins TRBV29-1 to TRBJ1-2; TRBD1 is a possible D gene (5 bases). Germline V CDR1 and CDR2: SQVTM, ANQGSEA. Trimming removed 5 bases from V and 5 bases from J, with 15 bases in between. This CDR3 contains 13 residues. As DNA, the CDR3 is TGCAGCGTTAGACAGCCTGTGGAGTATGGCTACACCTTC. Translating gives CSVRQPVEYGYTF.

V gene TRBV11-1 combines with J gene TRBJ2-3; the D is unclear. CDR3 size: 13 residues. V gave up 3 bases and J gave up 2 bases, with 6 bases separating them. Germline V gives CDR1 SGHAT, CDR2 FQDESV (reference sequence). In DNA, the CDR3 is TGTGCCAGCAGCTTTGCGGACACAGATACGCAGTATTTT. It translates to CASSFADTDTQYF.

This clone was counted only a few times. The V and J genes are TRBV15 and TRBJ1-1; unclear D gene. The CDR3 has 14 residues. V gave up 0 bases and J gave up 1 base, with 6 bases separating them. Germline CDR1 LNHNV, CDR2 YYDKDF (reference sequence). DNA of the CDR3: TGTGCCACCAGCAGAGATCTTAGGAACACTGAAGCTTTCTTT. This codes for CATSRDLRNTEAFF.

DNA for the CDR3: TGTGCCAGCAGCCCTAGCGGGAGGGAAGAGACCCAGTACTTC. Protein product: CASSPSGREETQYF. The V gene is TRBV7-3, the J gene TRBJ2-5; 12 nucleotides align to TRBD2. The CDR3 is 14 residues long. Germline CDR1 SGHTA, CDR2 FQGTGA. V was clipped by 5 bases and J by 3 bases; unmatched bases: 1.

The chain's CDR3 is CASSRGWVEYEQYF. The CDR3 DNA reads as TGTGCCAGCTCCAGGGGATGGGTGGAGTACGAGCAGTACTTC. The chain couples TRBV6-5 to TRBJ2-7; TRBD1 is a possible D gene (6 bases). V was cut by 8 bases and J by 4 bases, with 18 bases left in between. This CDR3 has 14 amino acids. The germline V gene has CDR1 MNHEY and CDR2 SVGAGI.

The genes are TRBV19 and TRBJ1-5, with 7 positions matching TRBD1. CDR3 length equals 15 residues. V was clipped by 5 bases and J by 4 bases; unmatched bases: 8. Germline CDR1 is LNHDA and CDR2 is SQIVND (reference sequence). CDR3 DNA: TGTGCCAGTAGTCCTCCGGACAGGTGGAATCAGCCCCAGCATTTT. Residues: CASSPPDRWNQPQHF. Using reference TRBV19 and TRBJ1-5 for the parts outside the CDR3, the full variable domain is DGGITQSPKYLFRKEGQNVTLSCEQNLNHDAMYWYRQDPGQGLRLIYYSQIVNDFQKGDIAEGYSVSREKKESFPLTVTSAQKNPTAFYLCASSPPDRWNQPQHFGDGTRLSIL.

The chain uses TRBV11-2 and TRBJ2-3; 9 bases are shared with TRBD2. J gave up 6 bases and V 5 bases, and 15 bases lay outside the gene matches. There are 17 residues in the CDR3. Germline lookup yields CDR1 SGHAT and CDR2 FQNNGV. CDR3: CASSLASGGRASDTQYF. The CDR3 nucleotides read TGTGCCAGCAGCCTTGCGTCGGGCGGGAGGGCCTCTGATACGCAGTATTTT.

The CDR3: CASRDGLLSGELFF. CDR3 DNA: TGTGCCAGCAGGGACGGACTACTCTCCGGGGAGCTGTTTTTT. The rearrangement uses TRBV6-1 and TRBJ2-2; maybe TRBD2 (6 bases). The CDR3 is 14 amino acids. Per the germline V gene, CDR1 is MNHNS and CDR2 is SASEGT. V shed 6 bases and J shed 6 bases, with 14 bases lying between them.

This clone has a single count. The chain couples TRBV28 to TRBJ1-1; maybe TRBD1 (6 bases). V lost 7 bases and J 1 base, leaving 13 bases between the germline ends. The CDR3 is 14 amino acids. The germline V gene has CDR1 MDHEN and CDR2 SYDVKM. In DNA, the CDR3 is TGTGCCAGCACGAGGGACAACTCGAACACTGAAGCTTTCTTT. Its translation: CASTRDNSNTEAFF.

The chain uses TRBV11-3 and TRBJ1-3; possible D gene TRBD1, 6 bases. The V gene's germline CDR1 is SGHNT and CDR2 YENEEA. This CDR3 spans 15 amino acids. Trimming left V 4 bases short and J 0 bases short, with 10 bases between. The CDR3 is CASSSHRDSGNTIYF. The CDR3, as DNA: TGTGCCAGCAGCTCCCACAGGGACTCTGGAAACACCATATATTTT.

This chain links TRBV5-8 with TRBJ2-7; 9 nucleotides line up with TRBD1. The CDR3 covers 16 residues. V was clipped by 5 bases and J by 6 bases; unmatched bases: 15. Germline loops: CDR1 SGHTS, CDR2 YDEGEE. The CDR3 is CASSSFGQGFRTEQYF. The CDR3 coding sequence is TGTGCCAGCAGTTCCTTTGGACAGGGGTTTAGGACCGAGCAGTACTTC.

The chain joins TRBV4-2 to TRBJ1-5; D might be TRBD1 (6 bases). Trimming left V 3 bases short and J 4 bases short, with 13 bases between. Germline V gives CDR1 LGHNA, CDR2 YNFKEQ. The CDR3 extends over 15 amino acids. CDR3 DNA sequence: TGTGCCAGCAGCCAGAGTGGACAGACAAATCAGCCCCAGCATTTT. Its protein is CASSQSGQTNQPQHF.